The T cell receptor (beta chain) under discussion was sequenced for a study of T cell changes during pregnancy in multiple sclerosis. Only in-frame clones appear in the TCRdb table, and some are missing; sequencing was by immunoSEQ multiplex PCR. The data show 60,000 to 70,000 clones, roughly nine tenths seen once. Germline CDR1 is LGHNA and CDR2 is YNFKEQ. The CDR3 runs 17 residues. Only one count was recorded for this clone. This sequence was found in a female donor in good health, enrolled as a control in a pregnancy study. The material was peripheral blood, obtained in the third trimester of pregnancy. The J gene is TRBJ2-5, the V gene TRBV4-2; TRBD1 aligns across 9 bases. The DNA matches TRBJ2-7 better at its end, which makes the J call doubtful. This CDR3 reads CASSQEFTGTGYYEQYF. In nucleotides, the CDR3 is TGTGCCAGCAGCCAAGAATTCACCGGGACAGGGTACTACGAGCAGTACTTC.